These 28 T cell receptor beta chains came from one sample sequenced in a study of T cells after somatic rescue of genetic block. Assay used: immunoSEQ multiplex PCR; TCRdb lists only in-frame clones, some missing. The table records 110,000 or so clones, 75% to 95% of them present only once. Material: peripheral blood mononuclear cells (PBMCs). Receptor source: a woman aged 18 to 35.

V gene TRBV18 combines with J gene TRBJ1-1; 8 nucleotides agree with TRBD1. Germline CDR1 KGHSH, CDR2 LQKENI. J lost 0 bases, V lost 5 bases, and 2 bases had no gene match. CDR3 length equals 14 residues. Here the CDR3 DNA reads TGTGCCAGCTCATCGACAGGGGTGAACACTGAAGCTTTCTTT. This codes for CASSSTGVNTEAFF.

The genes are TRBV21-1 and TRBJ1-5. TRBV21-1 corresponds to a pseudogene. This CDR3 is built from 14 residues. The CDR3 coding sequence is TGTGCCAGCAGCAAACGGTCCGCCGGGGGTCCCCAGCATTTT. Its translation: CASSKRSAGGPQHF.

The chain recombines TRBV7-2 with TRBJ2-7, with TRBD2 matching over 9 bases. Germline CDR1 reads SGHTA; CDR2 reads FQGNSA. The CDR3 consists of 14 residues. V lost 4 bases and J lost 9; bases outside the gene matches: 10. The DNA of the CDR3 is TGTGCCAGCAGCTCGAGACTAGCGGCCTCCCCGCAGTACTTC. This codes for CASSSRLAASPQYF.

The V and J genes are TRBV5-4 and TRBJ1-1; perhaps TRBD1 as D (5 bases). Trimming stripped 5 bases from V and 2 bases from J, with 10 bases between. This CDR3 is 13 amino acids long. Germline V CDR1 and CDR2: SGHNT, YYREEE (reference sequence). In DNA form, the CDR3 reads TGTGCCAGCAGTCTGACAGCTAACACTGAAGCTTTCTTT. Protein: CASSLTANTEAFF.

The chain recombines TRBV4-3 with TRBJ1-1; maybe TRBD1 (6 bases). Germline V gene data show CDR1 as LGHNA and CDR2 as YSLEER. The CDR3 covers 16 residues. Trimming left V 4 bases short and J 2 bases short, with 17 bases between. The CDR3: CASSRTWGGYNTEAFF. CDR3 DNA sequence: TGCGCCAGCAGCCGAACTTGGGGGGGCTATAACACTGAAGCTTTCTTT.

The rearrangement uses TRBV28 and TRBJ2-1, with D uncertain. This CDR3 is 16 amino acids long. From germline, CDR1 is MDHEN and CDR2 SYDVKM. Trimming shortened V by 3 bases and J by 3 bases, and 15 bases separated the two germline ends. The CDR3 is CASSLGAANFYNEQFF. DNA of the CDR3: TGTGCCAGCAGTTTGGGCGCGGCTAATTTCTACAATGAGCAGTTCTTC.

The rearrangement uses TRBV2 and TRBJ1-1, with a tentative D call TRBD1 (6 bases). From germline, CDR1 is SNHLY and CDR2 FYNNEI. The CDR3 has 13 residues. The V and J ends lost 10 bases and 1 base respectively, with 13 bases between them. CDR3 nucleotide sequence: TGTGCCAACGGAATGACAGGGAACACTGAAGCTTTCTTT. Encoded protein: CANGMTGNTEAFF. The complete variable domain, with remaining parts taken from reference TRBV2 and TRBJ1-1, reads EPEVTQTPSHQVTQMGQEVILRCVPISNHLYFYWYRQILGQKVEFLVSFYNNEISEKSEIFDDQFSVERPDGSNFTLKIRSTKLEDSAMYFCANGMTGNTEAFFGQGTRLTVV.

The rearrangement uses TRBV19 and TRBJ1-2; D ambiguous. CDR1 and CDR2 from the germline V gene are LNHDA and SQIVND (reference sequence). The V end lost 5 bases, the J end lost 2 bases, and 6 bases lay between the germline ends. The CDR3 contains 12 residues. CDR3 bases: TGTGCCAGTAGTGCAGACAACTATGGCTACACCTTC. Translation gives CASSADNYGYTF.

The rearrangement joins TRBV4-1 to TRBJ1-2, with 7 bases matching TRBD1. V was clipped by 2 bases and J by 6 bases; unmatched bases: 12. The length of the CDR3 is 16 residues. Germline V gene data show CDR1 as MGHRA and CDR2 as YSYEKL. The CDR3 nucleotides read TGCGCCAGCAGCCAAACCTTTCCGGGACAGAGGGATGGCTACACCTTC. This translates into CASSQTFPGQRDGYTF.

The rearrangement links TRBV7-2 to TRBJ2-5, with TRBD2 matching 11 bases. From germline, CDR1 is SGHTA and CDR2 FQGNSA. With 5 bases clipped from V and 5 bases from J, the junction kept 10 bases outside the gene matches. The CDR3 totals 16 residues. The CDR3: CASSPLAGGPWETQYF. CDR3 sequence (DNA): TGTGCCAGCAGCCCCCTAGCGGGGGGCCCTTGGGAGACCCAGTACTTC.

This clone was seen a few times. The chain has TRBV6-1 and TRBJ2-5; D unclear. The CDR3 is made up of 10 amino acids. Germline CDR1 and CDR2: MNHNS and SASEGT. Between the trimmed V and J ends, which lost 4 bases and 9 bases, there was a span of 6 bases. CDR3 protein: CASSGWAQYF. DNA for the CDR3: TGTGCCAGCAGTGGGTGGGCCCAGTACTTC.

The V and J genes are TRBV2 and TRBJ1-2; D is unresolved. This CDR3 region has 15 residues. V lost 2 bases to trimming and J lost 3 bases, with 13 bases between them. Germline V gene data show CDR1 as SNHLY and CDR2 as FYNNEI. The CDR3 DNA reads as TGTGCCAGCAGTGAAAAAGGGTGGGCCGACTATGGCTACACCTTC. Its translation is CASSEKGWADYGYTF.

This chain links TRBV7-2 with TRBJ2-1; D is possibly TRBD1 (6 bases). V lost 5 bases, J lost 7 bases, and 9 bases lay in between. Looked up from germline, CDR1 is SGHTA and CDR2 is FQGNSA. The CDR3 is made up of 12 amino acids. The CDR3: CASSRQGNEQFF. CDR3 sequence (DNA): TGTGCCAGCAGCCGTCAGGGGAATGAGCAGTTCTTC.

The chain has TRBV5-1 and TRBJ1-6; 9 bases line up with TRBD1. The CDR3 consists of 17 residues. CDR1 and CDR2 (germline): SGHRS, YFSETQ. Unmatched junction bases numbered 16, after V lost 0 bases and J lost 15 bases. CDR3 nucleotide sequence: TGCGCCAGCAGCTTGGGGCATGGGGTTCACAGGGGGCTTCTCCTCCACTTT. Translated: CASSLGHGVHRGLLLHF.

The rearrangement uses TRBV7-2 and TRBJ1-1; the D is unclear. Trimming pared 4 bases from V and 0 bases from J, leaving 9 bases between. The germline V gene encodes CDR1 SGHTA and CDR2 FQGNSA. The CDR3 covers 14 residues. CDR3 bases: TGTGCCAGCAGCTACGGGGTCTTGAACACTGAAGCTTTCTTT. Translated, it gives CASSYGVLNTEAFF. The variable domain in full, completed from reference TRBV7-2 and TRBJ1-1, reads GAGVSQSPSNKVTEKGKDVELRCDPISGHTALYWYRQSLGQGLEFLIYFQGNSAPDKSGLPSDRFSAERTGGSVSTLTIQRTQQEDSAVYLCASSYGVLNTEAFFGQGTRLTVV.

The CDR3 region is CASSLSFKAGSYEQYF. Here the CDR3 DNA reads TGTGCCAGCAGCTTAAGTTTCAAAGCGGGCTCCTACGAGCAGTACTTC. The chain uses TRBV7-8 and TRBJ2-7; possible D gene TRBD2, 6 bases. CDR1 is SGHVS, CDR2 FQNEAQ, per germline. V lost 2 bases and J lost 0, with 14 bases in between. CDR3 length: 16 amino acids.

This clone was seen a single time. The CDR3 nucleotides are TGTGCCTGGAGTGTTCACGTAGGCGGGGGCACTGAAGCTTTCTTT. Encoded protein: CAWSVHVGGGTEAFF. The V and J genes are TRBV30 and TRBJ1-1, with D perhaps matching TRBD1 (5 bases). V lost 0 bases to trimming and J lost 4 bases, with 15 bases between them. The CDR3 has 15 amino acids. From germline, CDR1 is GTSNPN and CDR2 SVGIG (reference sequence).

This clone has only one observation. The chain recombines TRBV4-3 with TRBJ2-2, with D unclear. Trimming removed 1 base at V and 7 bases at J, with 1 base between. Germline CDR1 is LGHNA and CDR2 is YSLEER. The CDR3 loop spans 11 amino acids. CDR3 loop: CASSQGGELFF. CDR3 sequence (DNA): TGCGCCAGCAGCCAAGGCGGGGAGCTGTTTTTT.

A word on this clone: Other DNA sequences in this specimen translate into the identical CDR3. This chain joins TRBV19 and TRBJ1-5; tentative D call: TRBD1 (6 bases). The ends were cut back, 5 bases at V and 4 bases at J, with 9 bases in the middle. The CDR3 extends over 13 amino acids. CDR1 is LNHDA and CDR2 is SQIVND in the germline V gene (reference sequence). The DNA for the CDR3 is TGTGCCAGTAGTCCAGGGGTTAATCAGCCCCAGCATTTT. Translated: CASSPGVNQPQHF. The full variable domain, in which reference TRBV19 and TRBJ1-5 provide the parts outside the CDR3, is DGGITQSPKYLFRKEGQNVTLSCEQNLNHDAMYWYRQDPGQGLRLIYYSQIVNDFQKGDIAEGYSVSREKKESFPLTVTSAQKNPTAFYLCASSPGVNQPQHFGDGTRLSIL.

The V call is TRBV11-2, the J call TRBJ2-5, with 7 bases fitting TRBD1. The CDR3 loop spans 15 amino acids. V was clipped by 2 bases and J by 3 bases; unmatched bases: 6. CDR1 is SGHAT and CDR2 is FQNNGV in the germline V gene. The DNA of the CDR3 is TGTGCCAGCAGCTTACCGGGACAGATAGAAGAGACCCAGTACTTC. Amino acids: CASSLPGQIEETQYF.

This clone was detected only once. The chain carries TRBV5-4 and TRBJ1-2; weak D call: TRBD1 (6 bases). This CDR3 is built from 14 residues. The V and J ends lost 0 bases and 8 bases respectively, with 14 bases between them. Germline V CDR1 and CDR2: SGHNT, YYREEE (reference sequence). The CDR3 DNA reads as TGTGCCAGCAGCTTGGGAGCAGGGGTCGTGGGCTACACCTTC. Residues: CASSLGAGVVGYTF.

V usage is TRBV7-2 and J usage is TRBJ2-7; D not resolved. The V gene lost 1 base and the J gene lost 0 bases, with 4 bases spanning the gap. The CDR3 spans 13 residues. Germline V CDR1 and CDR2: SGHTA, FQGNSA. CDR3: CASSLGHSYEQYF. The CDR3 DNA is TGTGCCAGCAGCTTAGGACACTCCTACGAGCAGTACTTC.

CDR3 residues: CASRNRELFF. The CDR3, as DNA: TGTGCCAGCAGAAACAGGGAGCTGTTTTTT. The chain links TRBV6-1 to TRBJ2-2; no clear D gene. CDR1 is MNHNS and CDR2 is SASEGT in the germline V gene. The germline V and J ends were trimmed by 6 bases and 9 bases, with 5 bases remaining between them. There are 10 residues in the CDR3.

The chain uses TRBV4-3 and TRBJ1-3; a weak D match, TRBD1 (5 bases). This CDR3 has 17 residues. Germline V gene data show CDR1 as LGHNA and CDR2 as YSLEER. V was shortened by 1 base and J by 0 bases, with 13 bases between the two germline ends. CDR3 residues: CASSQAPGRASGNTIYF. CDR3 sequence (DNA): TGCGCCAGCAGCCAAGCCCCGGGACGGGCCTCTGGAAACACCATATATTTT.

V is TRBV27 and J is TRBJ1-5; D is unclear. The CDR3 length is 17 residues. V lost 0 bases and J lost 3, with 15 bases in between. Germline lookup yields CDR1 MNHEY and CDR2 SMNVEV (reference sequence). The CDR3: CASSLSAGMGINQPQHF. The CDR3 DNA reads as TGTGCCAGCAGTTTATCAGCGGGGATGGGAATCAATCAGCCCCAGCATTTT.

The V call is TRBV7-6, the J call TRBJ1-5, with TRBD1 identical over 10 bases. There are 19 residues in the CDR3. J gave up 0 bases and V 2 bases, and 10 bases lay outside the gene matches. CDR1 is SGHVS and CDR2 is FNYEAQ in the germline V gene. DNA of the CDR3: TGTGCCAGCAGCTTAACCCCGGGACAGGGGACCTATAGCAATCAGCCCCAGCATTTT. The encoded protein is CASSLTPGQGTYSNQPQHF.

This rearrangement joins TRBV19 to TRBJ1-5; the match to TRBD1 covers 7 bases. With 6 bases clipped from V and 4 bases from J, the junction kept 6 bases outside the gene matches. In germline, CDR1 is LNHDA, CDR2 SQIVND (reference sequence). The CDR3 is 14 amino acids. The CDR3 bases are TGTGCCAGTAGCCCGACAGGGTTAAATCAGCCCCAGCATTTT. Amino acid sequence: CASSPTGLNQPQHF. Using reference TRBV19 and TRBJ1-5 for the parts outside the CDR3, the full variable domain is DGGITQSPKYLFRKEGQNVTLSCEQNLNHDAMYWYRQDPGQGLRLIYYSQIVNDFQKGDIAEGYSVSREKKESFPLTVTSAQKNPTAFYLCASSPTGLNQPQHFGDGTRLSIL.

The V gene is TRBV7-2, the J gene TRBJ2-3; D might be TRBD1 or TRBD2, each matching 5 bases. The V gene's germline CDR1 is SGHTA and CDR2 FQGNSA. This CDR3 contains 14 residues. Deletions cut 6 bases from V and 0 bases from J, with 10 bases between. The CDR3: CASSRDPSTDTQYF. The CDR3 bases are TGTGCCAGCAGTCGGGACCCTAGCACAGATACGCAGTATTTT.